This TCR beta chain was identified in a study of T cell changes during pregnancy in multiple sclerosis. CDR3 size: 14 residues. The germline V gene has CDR1 SNHLY and CDR2 FYNNEI. The V and J ends lost 5 bases and 2 bases respectively, with 10 bases between them. Method: immunoSEQ multiplex PCR; TCRdb's copy keeps in-frame clones and lacks some. The repertoire holds about 49,000 clones, 94% seen once, with about 5.5% in the top ten. The chain uses TRBV2 and TRBJ1-5; D uncertain. This specimen consisted of CD8+ T cells from peripheral blood mononuclear cells, obtained before pregnancy. The clonotype was recovered from a female donor with multiple sclerosis, enrolled in a pregnancy study. CDR3 nucleotides: TGTGCCAGCAGTCCGGGGTATGGCAATCAGCCCCAGCATTTT. Translating it yields CASSPGYGNQPQHF.